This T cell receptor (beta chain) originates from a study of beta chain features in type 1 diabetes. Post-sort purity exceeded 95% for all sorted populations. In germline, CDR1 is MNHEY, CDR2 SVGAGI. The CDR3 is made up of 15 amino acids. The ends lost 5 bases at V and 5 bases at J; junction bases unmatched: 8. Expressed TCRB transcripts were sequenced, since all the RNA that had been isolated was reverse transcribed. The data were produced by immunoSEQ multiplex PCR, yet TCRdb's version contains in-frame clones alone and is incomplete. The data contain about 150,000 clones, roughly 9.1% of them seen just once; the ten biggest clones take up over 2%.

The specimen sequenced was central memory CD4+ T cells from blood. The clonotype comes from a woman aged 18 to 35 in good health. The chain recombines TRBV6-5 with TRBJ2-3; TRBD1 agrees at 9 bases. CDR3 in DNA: TGTGCCAGCAGTGTACAGGGGGCAGGTGGAGATACGCAGTATTTT. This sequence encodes CASSVQGAGGDTQYF.